This T cell receptor (beta chain) was retrieved from a study of beta chain features in type 1 diabetes. CD4+ cells of the naive, central memory, regulatory and stem cell-like memory types were sorted via CD45RO/CCR7/CD25/CD127/CD95/CD27. Purity (above 95%) was reached by all sorted populations. The investigators reverse transcribed all of the isolated RNA, so they sequenced expressed TCRB transcripts. Clones were sequenced by immunoSEQ multiplex PCR, and TCRdb holds only the in-frame ones, with some missing. Among nearly 250,000 clones listed, over 12% were seen once. This CDR3 contains 12 residues. In germline, CDR1 is LNHDA, CDR2 SQIVND (reference sequence). Trimming cost V 7 bases and J 5 bases, with 10 bases left between them.

This receptor was identified in a woman between 40 and 55 years old in good health. The specimen sequenced was naive CD4+ T cells from blood. The chain combines TRBV19 with TRBJ2-3; a weak D match, TRBD2 (5 bases). The CDR3 loop reads CASTNRGDTQYF. The CDR3, as DNA: TGTGCCAGTACCAATCGGGGAGATACGCAGTATTTT.